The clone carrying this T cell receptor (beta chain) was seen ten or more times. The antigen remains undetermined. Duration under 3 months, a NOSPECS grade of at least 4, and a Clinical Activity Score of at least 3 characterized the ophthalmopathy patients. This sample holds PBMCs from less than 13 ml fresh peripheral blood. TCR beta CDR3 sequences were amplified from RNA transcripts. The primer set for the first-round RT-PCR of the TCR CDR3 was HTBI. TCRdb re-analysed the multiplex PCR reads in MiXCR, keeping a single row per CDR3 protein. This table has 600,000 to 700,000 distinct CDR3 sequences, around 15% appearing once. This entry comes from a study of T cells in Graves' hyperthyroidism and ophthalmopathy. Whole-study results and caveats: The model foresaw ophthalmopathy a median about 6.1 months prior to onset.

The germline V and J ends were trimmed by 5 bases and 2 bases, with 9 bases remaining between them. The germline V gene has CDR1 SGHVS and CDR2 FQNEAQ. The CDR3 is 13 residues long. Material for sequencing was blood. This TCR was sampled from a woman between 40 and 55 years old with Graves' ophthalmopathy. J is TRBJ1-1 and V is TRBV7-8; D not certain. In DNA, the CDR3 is TGTGCCAGCAGCCAGACACCAAACACTGAAGCTTTCTTT. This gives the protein CASSQTPNTEAFF. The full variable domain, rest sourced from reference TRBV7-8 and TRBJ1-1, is GAGVSQSPRYKVAKRGQDVALRCDPISGHVSLFWYQQALGQGPEFLTYFQNEAQLDKSGLPSDRFFAERPEGSVSTLKIQRTQQEDSAVYLCASSQTPNTEAFFGQGTRLTVV.